This T cell receptor (beta chain) was found in a study of OX40 agonist ivuxolimab in advanced cancers. With respect to this clone: Its antigen is as yet unknown.

General study points: Relative to CD4+ cells, CD8+ T cells on average had more expanded clones.

Here immunoSEQ multiplex PCR was the method, and the copy in TCRdb shows in-frame clones only, minus some. In the table there are about 73,000 clones, about 90% of which are singletons. V lost 5 bases to trimming and J lost 3 bases, with 11 bases between them. The CDR3 consists of 13 residues. Germline loops: CDR1 SEHNR, CDR2 FQNEAQ (reference sequence). V is TRBV7-9 and J is TRBJ2-7; D gene unclear. The starting material was CD4+ or CD8+ T cells sorted from blood, obtained in a trial of the OX40 agonist ivuxolimab. This TCR derives from an adult with an advanced solid tumor such as melanoma, head and neck, liver or kidney cancer. The CDR3 nucleotides read TGTGCCAGCAGCCCTCCCCCGGTCTACGAGCAGTACTTC. Amino acid sequence: CASSPPPVYEQYF.